This TCR beta chain was observed in a study of T cell responses to AZD1222 COVID-19 vaccine. Whole-study context: Pooled in the analysis were second doses at about 4 or about 12 weeks. Findings of the study overall: Only 5 to 7 individuals given AZD1222 were seropositive at baseline. Most donors were white British, females outnumbered males, and clonal diversity was possibly underestimated. Regions 160-218 and 743-854 held dominance among vaccine-associated CD4 TCRs, which spanned spike.

Sequencing was performed with immunoSEQ multiplex PCR; in TCRdb, only in-frame clones are kept and a portion is missing. Of 150,000 to 200,000 clones in the sample, 88% were seen once. In its sample, this clone was seen a few times. The target antigen is unknown. The CDR3 sequence is 16 residues long. Germline CDR1 SGHVS, CDR2 FNYEAQ. The junction had 11 bases not matched to a gene; V was cut back by 5 bases and J by 5 bases. V gene TRBV7-6 combines with J gene TRBJ1-4, with 7 bases lining up with TRBD1. The sequence was obtained from an adult in good health. Sequencing used peripheral blood, obtained on day 0 of AZD1222 vaccination. DNA of the CDR3: TGTGCCAGCAGCCGCGACAGGGTGCGAGGAAATGAAAAACTGTTTTTT. Encoded protein: CASSRDRVRGNEKLFF.